Following are 27 T cell receptor beta chains from one sample sequenced in a study of T cell repertoires in cytomegalovirus infection. Each CDR3 protein is one row after TCRdb ran MiXCR on the reads. The sample yields about 230,000 distinct CDR3 sequences, roughly 22% seen once. Sequences were obtained from CD8+ T cells from PBMCs. Receptors were obtained from a human donor in good health (CMV status not recorded). Some clones in this sample may be carry-over from other donors' samples.

This chain connects TRBV4-1 to TRBJ2-3; no reliable D call. The germline gives CDR1 MGHRA, CDR2 YSYEKL. Trimming cost V 3 bases and J 0 bases, with 19 bases left between them. The CDR3 has 18 amino acids. The CDR3 bases are TGCGCCAGCAGCCACCCGTCGACTTACGTGCCTAGCACAGATACGCAGTATTTT. Encoded protein: CASSHPSTYVPSTDTQYF.

This chain connects TRBV28 to TRBJ1-5, with D unclear. Trimming took 8 bases from V and 3 from J, leaving 14 bases between them. Looked up from germline, CDR1 is MDHEN and CDR2 is SYDVKM. There are 14 residues in the CDR3. The CDR3 spells CASESMGYNQPQHF. CDR3 DNA: TGTGCCAGCGAATCGATGGGTTACAATCAGCCCCAGCATTTT.

There are many counts of this clonotype. This CDR3 reads CASSAGGYHQPQHF. In DNA, the CDR3 is TGTGCCAGCAGTGCCGGTGGGTACCATCAGCCCCAGCATTTT. The rearrangement links TRBV12-3 or TRBV12-4 to TRBJ1-5, with D hard to call. The CDR3 is 14 residues long. V dropped 5 bases and J dropped 5 bases, with 13 bases sitting between them.

The chain combines TRBV20-1 with TRBJ2-7, with D uncertain. Germline V gene sequence: CDR1 DFQATT, CDR2 SNEGSKA (reference sequence). V was cut by 4 bases and J by 2 bases, with 12 bases left in between. The CDR3 is made up of 13 amino acids. CDR3 sequence: CSAKVANAYEQYF. CDR3 DNA: TGCAGTGCTAAAGTTGCCAATGCCTACGAGCAGTACTTC.

This clonotype occurred a few times. The rearrangement links TRBV12-3 or TRBV12-4 to TRBJ1-4; D unresolved. V was cut by 5 bases and J by 8 bases, with 18 bases left in between. This CDR3 has 15 amino acids. CDR3 residues: CASSLHSSAGEKLFF. The CDR3 DNA follows: TGTGCCAGCAGTCTACACTCCTCAGCGGGCGAAAAACTGTTTTTT.

This clonotype was seen repeatedly, ten times or more. The chain uses TRBV6-5 and TRBJ2-5, with 11 bases aligning to TRBD2. Germline lookup yields CDR1 MNHEY and CDR2 SVGAGI. The CDR3 extends over 15 amino acids. V lost 5 bases and J lost 5; bases outside the gene matches: 7. Here the CDR3 reads CASSLLAGGEETQYF. The CDR3 coding sequence is TGTGCCAGCAGTCTGCTAGCGGGGGGTGAGGAGACCCAGTACTTC.

The rearrangement joins TRBV6-6 to TRBJ1-4, with D maybe TRBD1 (5 bases). The CDR3 has 14 residues. In germline, CDR1 is MNHNY, CDR2 SVGAGI (reference sequence). Trimming cost V 5 bases and J 3 bases, with 10 bases left between them. The CDR3 sequence is CASSIRGANEKLFF. CDR3 DNA: TGTGCCAGCAGTATCAGAGGGGCTAATGAAAAACTGTTTTTT.

The V and J genes are TRBV27 and TRBJ1-5; D is possibly TRBD1 (5 bases). Trimming pared 8 bases from V and 7 bases from J, leaving 18 bases between. Germline assignment: CDR1 MNHEY and CDR2 SMNVEV (reference sequence). This CDR3 is 14 amino acids long. In DNA form, the CDR3 reads TGTGCCAGCCGCCATGGGGCGGCGGGGCAGCCCCAGCATTTT. Protein product: CASRHGAAGQPQHF.

The sample holds a few counts of this clonotype. The chain carries TRBV28 and TRBJ1-5; TRBD1 aligns across 7 bases. V lost 4 bases, J lost 6 bases, and 6 bases stayed unmatched. There are 14 residues in the CDR3. Germline lookup yields CDR1 MDHEN and CDR2 SYDVKM. The CDR3, as DNA: TGTGCCAGCAGTTCTGGACAGGCCGGTCAGCCCCAGCATTTT. Translation gives CASSSGQAGQPQHF.

This clonotype has ten or more counts. This chain links TRBV7-2 with TRBJ2-1; 8 bases agree with TRBD1. Germline V lookup: CDR1 SGHTA, CDR2 FQGNSA. CDR3 length equals 16 residues. J gave up 4 bases and V 2 bases, and 7 bases lay outside the gene matches. The CDR3 protein is CASSLTRDRLYNEQFF. The CDR3 coding sequence is TGTGCCAGCAGCTTAACAAGGGACAGGTTATACAATGAGCAGTTCTTC. Full variable domain (missing parts from reference TRBV7-2 and TRBJ2-1): GAGVSQSPSNKVTEKGKDVELRCDPISGHTALYWYRQSLGQGLEFLIYFQGNSAPDKSGLPSDRFSAERTGGSVSTLTIQRTQQEDSAVYLCASSLTRDRLYNEQFFGPGTRLTVL.

This clonotype was counted ten times or more. This chain connects TRBV15 to TRBJ1-4, with a weak D call TRBD1 (5 bases). V lost 6 bases, J lost 0 bases, and 14 bases lay in between. The CDR3 is made up of 16 amino acids. Germline V gives CDR1 LNHNV, CDR2 YYDKDF (reference sequence). The DNA of the CDR3 is TGTGCCACCAGTGGCCCGGACATCGCAACTAATGAAAAACTGTTTTTT. This translates into CATSGPDIATNEKLFF.

This clonotype was observed a few times. The chain joins TRBV7-2 to TRBJ2-1, with a possible D match to TRBD1 (5 bases). The CDR3 covers 17 residues. Deletions cut 4 bases from V and 0 bases from J, with 16 bases between. Germline CDR1 is SGHTA and CDR2 is FQGNSA. This CDR3 reads CASSSGLGAYSYNEQFF. CDR3 nucleotides: TGTGCCAGCAGCTCCGGCCTTGGGGCCTACTCCTACAATGAGCAGTTCTTC.

This clonotype was seen at least ten times. V is TRBV27 and J is TRBJ2-1, with unresolved D. This CDR3 is built from 15 residues. The V end lost 0 bases, the J end lost 4 bases, and 10 bases lay between the germline ends. Germline assignment: CDR1 MNHEY and CDR2 SMNVEV (reference sequence). CDR3 residues: CASSLSSPVYNEQFF. CDR3 bases: TGTGCCAGCAGTTTATCGAGCCCAGTTTACAATGAGCAGTTCTTC.

V gene TRBV2 combines with J gene TRBJ1-4, with 7 nucleotides matching TRBD1. CDR1 is SNHLY and CDR2 is FYNNEI in the germline V gene. The CDR3 length is 15 residues. The junction had 4 bases not matched to a gene; V was cut back by 6 bases and J by 0 bases. CDR3: CASRGTVATNEKLFF. The CDR3 bases are TGTGCCAGCAGGGGGACAGTTGCAACTAATGAAAAACTGTTTTTT.

The V and J genes are TRBV7-9 and TRBJ2-2; 10 nucleotides agree with TRBD2. Germline-derived CDR1 and CDR2 are SEHNR and FQNEAQ (reference sequence). The V gene end was trimmed by 5 bases and the J gene end by 2 bases; junction bases not matched to a gene: 8. The CDR3 runs to 17 residues. DNA of the CDR3: TGTGCCAGCAGCATCACTAGCGGGGCGAATAACACCGGGGAGCTGTTTTTT. Its protein product is CASSITSGANNTGELFF.

By proportion, this clonotype is medium-sized. V usage is TRBV7-6 and J usage is TRBJ2-5, with D maybe TRBD1 (6 bases). Trimming left V 2 bases short and J 5 bases short, with 15 bases between. Germline CDR1 and CDR2: SGHVS and FNYEAQ. There are 15 residues in the CDR3. CDR3 in amino acids: CASSLSTGTPETQYF. Written as DNA, the CDR3 is TGTGCCAGCAGCTTATCCACAGGGACCCCGGAGACCCAGTACTTC. Using reference TRBV7-6 and TRBJ2-5 for the parts outside the CDR3, the full variable domain is GAGVSQSPRYKVTKRGQDVALRCDPISGHVSLYWYRQALGQGPEFLTYFNYEAQQDKSGLPNDRFSAERPEGSISTLTIQRTEQRDSAMYRCASSLSTGTPETQYFGPGTRLLVL.

This clonotype turned up a few times. The gene calls are TRBV28 and TRBJ2-2, with D hard to call. Deletions cut 5 bases from V and 8 bases from J, with 12 bases between. CDR1 is MDHEN, CDR2 SYDVKM, per germline. This CDR3 is 13 amino acids long. The chain's CDR3 is CASSPGPGGELFF. The CDR3 DNA follows: TGTGCCAGCAGTCCGGGCCCGGGTGGGGAGCTGTTTTTT.

This clonotype has a handful of counts. The CDR3, as DNA: TGTGCCAGCAGGAGGACGGATTACAATGAGCAGTTCTTC. Translation gives CASRRTDYNEQFF. The gene calls are TRBV5-4 and TRBJ2-1; D is undetermined. The V gene's germline CDR1 is SGHNT and CDR2 YYREEE (reference sequence). The CDR3 spans 13 residues. The V end lost 5 bases, the J end lost 4 bases, and 10 bases lay between the germline ends. Using reference TRBV5-4 and TRBJ2-1 for the parts outside the CDR3, the full variable domain is ETGVTQSPTHLIKTRGQQVTLRCSSQSGHNTVSWYQQALGQGPQFIFQYYREEENGRGNFPPRFSGLQFPNYSSELNVNALELDDSALYLCASRRTDYNEQFFGPGTRLTVL.

In this sample, this clonotype turned up many times. The gene calls are TRBV7-9 and TRBJ2-7, with unresolved D. Trimming took 4 bases from V and 4 from J, leaving 8 bases between them. CDR3 size: 12 residues. CDR1 is SEHNR, CDR2 FQNEAQ, per germline (reference sequence). CDR3 DNA sequence: TGTGCCAGCAGCTCGACAATTTACGAGCAGTACTTC. This encodes CASSSTIYEQYF.

This clonotype has only a few counts. The rearrangement joins TRBV20-1 to TRBJ2-7, with 8 nucleotides matching TRBD1. Losses at the gene ends were 1 base for V and 4 bases for J; bases not matched to a gene: 12. The CDR3 length is 16 residues. Germline V gene data show CDR1 as DFQATT and CDR2 as SNEGSKA (reference sequence). The CDR3 region has the DNA TGCAGTGCTAGAGCGTGGGGGGACCGGGACAGGTACGAGCAGTACTTC. This translates into CSARAWGDRDRYEQYF.

The gene calls are TRBV28 and TRBJ2-1; 7 positions match TRBD2. The CDR3 is made up of 14 amino acids. Germline V gives CDR1 MDHEN, CDR2 SYDVKM. With 8 bases clipped from V and 2 bases from J, the junction kept 6 bases outside the gene matches. The chain's CDR3 is CASWGGTAYNEQFF. DNA of the CDR3: TGTGCCAGCTGGGGGGGGACGGCCTACAATGAGCAGTTCTTC.

The V call is TRBV7-6, the J call TRBJ2-7; a weak D match, TRBD2 (5 bases). Germline values: CDR1 SGHVS, CDR2 FNYEAQ. The CDR3 contains 14 residues. Deletions cut 3 bases from V and 3 bases from J, with 12 bases between. CDR3 amino acids: CASSFWRVGYEQYF. In nucleotides, the CDR3 is TGTGCCAGCAGCTTCTGGCGGGTAGGCTACGAGCAGTACTTC.

V and J are TRBV7-9 and TRBJ1-1; the D is unclear. The CDR3 covers 8 residues. V gave up 7 bases and J gave up 13 bases, with 7 bases separating them. In germline, CDR1 is SEHNR, CDR2 FQNEAQ (reference sequence). The CDR3, as DNA: TGTGCCAGCAACCTGGGTTTCTTT. The encoded protein is CASNLGFF.

The rearrangement joins TRBV20-1 to TRBJ2-7; TRBD1 matches at 9 bases. This CDR3 region has 14 residues. V was pared by 1 base and J by 3 bases, with 4 bases of the junction left unmatched. From germline, CDR1 is DFQATT and CDR2 SNEGSKA (reference sequence). DNA of the CDR3: TGCAGTGCTAGAGTAGTGGGACAGGGCTACGAGCAGTACTTC. This gives the protein CSARVVGQGYEQYF.

The chain is built from TRBV12-5 and TRBJ2-7; 10 bases match TRBD2. Germline V gene data show CDR1 as LGHNT and CDR2 as FRNRAP. V was clipped by 5 bases and J by 4 bases; unmatched bases: 8. This CDR3 region has 15 residues. The CDR3 loop is CASGTYELAGYEQYF. CDR3 in DNA: TGTGCTAGTGGTACCTACGAACTAGCGGGGTACGAGCAGTACTTC.

This clonotype showed up just once. This rearrangement joins TRBV5-4 to TRBJ1-1; D is undetermined. V was trimmed by 0 bases and J by 6 bases, leaving 15 bases between them. This CDR3 is built from 15 residues. Germline V gives CDR1 SGHNT, CDR2 YYREEE (reference sequence). CDR3 bases: TGTGCCAGCAGCTTGGGAGTCCGGGAGCACGCTGAAGCTTTCTTT. It encodes CASSLGVREHAEAFF.

This clonotype was observed at least ten times. The J gene is TRBJ1-1, the V gene TRBV7-9; maybe TRBD1 (6 bases). Trimming pared 5 bases from V and 8 bases from J, leaving 9 bases between. This CDR3 is built from 11 residues. Germline V lookup: CDR1 SEHNR, CDR2 FQNEAQ (reference sequence). CDR3 nucleotide sequence: TGTGCCAGCAGCGTTACAGGGGAAGCTTTCTTT. Translating it yields CASSVTGEAFF.